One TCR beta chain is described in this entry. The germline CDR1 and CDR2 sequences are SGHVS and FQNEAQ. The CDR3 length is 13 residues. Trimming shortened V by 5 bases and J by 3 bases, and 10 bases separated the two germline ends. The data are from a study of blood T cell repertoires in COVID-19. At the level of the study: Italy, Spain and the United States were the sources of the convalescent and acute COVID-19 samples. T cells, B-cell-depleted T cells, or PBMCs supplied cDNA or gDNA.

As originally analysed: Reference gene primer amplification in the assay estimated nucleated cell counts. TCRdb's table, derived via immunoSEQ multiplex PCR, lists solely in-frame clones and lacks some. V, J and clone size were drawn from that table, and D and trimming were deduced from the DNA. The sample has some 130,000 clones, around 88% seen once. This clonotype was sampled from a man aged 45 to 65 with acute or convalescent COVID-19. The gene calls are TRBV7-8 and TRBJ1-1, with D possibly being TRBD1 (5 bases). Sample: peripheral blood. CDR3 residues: CASSTQGYTEAFF. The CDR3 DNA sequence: TGTGCCAGCAGCACCCAGGGATACACTGAAGCTTTCTTT.